This is a list of T cell receptor beta chains from one sample in a study of OX40 agonist ivuxolimab in advanced cancers. This table comes from immunoSEQ multiplex PCR, and its TCRdb copy is limited to in-frame clones, with some not included. The table shows fewer than 75,000 clones, with more than 85% occurring only once. This sample comprised CD4+ or CD8+ T cells sorted from blood, obtained in a trial of the OX40 agonist ivuxolimab. Every receptor here comes from an adult with an advanced solid tumor such as melanoma, head and neck, liver or kidney cancer. The conserved cysteine and the conserved F or W are not part of the CDR3 here. D genes are given only for firm matches.

d_gene: .; v_gene: TRBV7-2; CDR3aa: ASSLGTNYGYT
d_gene: TRBD1; v_gene: TRBV6-1; CDR3aa: ASSDRTGVVTEAF
d_gene: .; v_gene: TRBV6-5; CDR3aa: ASSTLGDTEAF
d_gene: .; v_gene: TRBV11-2; CDR3aa: ASSRTTSSYGYT
d_gene: .; v_gene: TRBV10-3; CDR3aa: AIRASRGYEQY
d_gene: .; v_gene: TRBV7-2; CDR3aa: ASSAHDFSPLH
d_gene: TRBD2; v_gene: TRBV28; CDR3aa: ASSLGRESYEQY
d_gene: TRBD2; v_gene: TRBV5-1; CDR3aa: ASSLSQRGGNEQF
d_gene: .; v_gene: TRBV28; CDR3aa: ASTPGRGGEKLF
d_gene: TRBD1; v_gene: TRBV28; CDR3aa: ASTPRTGGAWQPQH
d_gene: .; v_gene: TRBV7-2; CDR3aa: ASSLVGGERNSPLH
d_gene: TRBD1; v_gene: TRBV10-3; CDR3aa: AITGQGSNEQF
d_gene: .; v_gene: TRBV5-5; CDR3aa: ASSLEGLRTDNDEQY
d_gene: .; v_gene: TRBV6-4; CDR3aa: ASSVNTNTEAF